This T cell receptor (beta chain) is drawn from a study of blood T cell repertoires in COVID-19. Overall study context: Whether acute or convalescent, the COVID-19 samples came from the United States, Italy and Spain. Sample material is recorded as cDNA or gDNA derived from T cells, B-cell-depleted T cells, or PBMCs.

Per germline, CDR1 MDHEN and CDR2 SYDVKM. The CDR3 loop spans 18 amino acids. V shed 8 bases and J shed 0 bases, with 25 bases lying between them. As processed by the authors: Reference gene primer amplification gave nucleated cell count estimates. TCRdb's copy holds only in-frame clones and misses some; the assay was immunoSEQ multiplex PCR. The V and J calls and clone size come from that table; D and trimming were worked out from the DNA. The sample has some 120,000 clones; under 85% are singletons. The chain uses TRBV28 and TRBJ1-1, with D hard to call. Sequenced: peripheral blood. This receptor was taken from a man aged 60 to 69 with acute or convalescent COVID-19. As DNA, the CDR3 is TGTGCCAGCCCCCCCGGGATCGGAGTAAAAAGCATGAACACTGAAGCTTTCTTT. Its protein product is CASPPGIGVKSMNTEAFF.